These 28 T cell receptor beta chains share one sample of origin, sequenced in a study of T cells in localized non-small cell lung cancer. Assay: immunoSEQ multiplex PCR; the TCRdb copy retains only in-frame clones and omits some. The data hold some 80,000 clones, with roughly 86% observed a single time. Here the sequenced sample was peripheral blood, taken before any cancer treatment. The receptor set was obtained from a man aged 40-75 years with stage I lung adenocarcinoma.

The CDR3 is CASSLTSGGSDEQYF. CDR3 bases: TGTGCCAGCAGCTTGACTAGCGGGGGGTCGGACGAGCAGTACTTC. The rearrangement uses TRBV7-9 and TRBJ2-7; 13 bases match TRBD2. V trimming: 3 bases; J trimming: 5 bases; junction bases outside the gene matches: 4. Germline V gene lookup returns CDR1 SEHNR and CDR2 FQNEAQ (reference sequence). CDR3 length: 15 amino acids.

J is TRBJ1-5 and V is TRBV28; no clear D gene. There are 15 residues in the CDR3. The V gene lost 6 bases and the J gene lost 0 bases, with 12 bases spanning the gap. Germline CDR1 reads MDHEN; CDR2 reads SYDVKM. In nucleotides, the CDR3 is TGTGCCAGCAGGTCCTGGCAGGATAGCAATCAGCCCCAGCATTTT. Protein: CASRSWQDSNQPQHF.

This clone came up once. This CDR3 is CASSSRLQPQHF. CDR3 in DNA: TGTGCCAGCAGTTCCCGTTTGCAGCCCCAGCATTTT. This chain links TRBV28 with TRBJ1-5, with D hard to call. V was shortened by 4 bases and J by 7 bases, with 8 bases between the two germline ends. CDR1 is MDHEN, CDR2 SYDVKM, per germline. The CDR3 consists of 12 residues.

About this clone: A much larger clone differs from this one at a single base, so this may be a read error. The same CDR3 arises from other DNA sequences in this sample as well. The V call is TRBV5-1, the J call TRBJ2-1, with unresolved D. The CDR3 has 15 residues. The V gene's germline CDR1 is SGHRS and CDR2 YFSETQ. DNA of the CDR3: TGCGCTAGCAGCTTGGTGGCTAGTATGGACAATGAGCAGTTCTTC. This translates into CASSLVASMDNEQFF.

The rearrangement joins TRBV18 to TRBJ2-5; 7 bases match TRBD2. With V trimmed by 4 bases and J by 2 bases, 10 bases remained unmatched. The CDR3 contains 16 residues. The germline V gene encodes CDR1 KGHSH and CDR2 LQKENI. The CDR3 DNA follows: TGTGCCAGCTCACTGACTAGCCCGGGAACTCAAGAGACCCAGTACTTC. Protein sequence: CASSLTSPGTQETQYF.

V gene TRBV5-5 combines with J gene TRBJ2-6; a possible D gene is TRBD1 (6 bases). In germline, CDR1 is SGHKS, CDR2 YYEKEE (reference sequence). Trimming removed 4 bases at V and 2 bases at J, with 10 bases between. The CDR3 sequence is 15 residues long. CDR3 residues: CASSPGQPGANVLTF. The CDR3 DNA sequence: TGTGCCAGCAGCCCCGGACAGCCTGGGGCCAACGTCCTGACTTTC.

The chain links TRBV25-1 to TRBJ1-6; D is undetermined. CDR1 is MGHDK, CDR2 SYGVNS, per germline. The CDR3 consists of 17 residues. Trimming took off 0 bases at V and 5 bases at J, with 14 bases between the two ends. CDR3 protein: CASSEYFTSTNNSPLHF. In nucleotides, the CDR3 is TGTGCCAGCAGTGAATATTTTACCAGCACTAATAATTCACCCCTCCACTTT.

The chain is built from TRBV27 and TRBJ2-7, with 9 bases fitting TRBD1. The germline gives CDR1 MNHEY, CDR2 SMNVEV (reference sequence). The junction had 5 bases not matched to a gene; V was cut back by 2 bases and J by 6 bases. This CDR3 is built from 14 residues. In nucleotides, the CDR3 is TGTGCCAGCAGTTTAGCCGGGACAGGGATCGAGCAGTACTTC. Protein: CASSLAGTGIEQYF.

The chain recombines TRBV5-1 with TRBJ2-3; the D is unclear. V was shortened by 0 bases and J by 2 bases, with 10 bases between the two germline ends. Germline V lookup: CDR1 SGHRS, CDR2 YFSETQ. The CDR3 sequence is 15 residues long. The CDR3, as DNA: TGCGCCAGCAGCTTGGCCGATGGTTCCACAGATACGCAGTATTTT. It is translated as CASSLADGSTDTQYF. Full variable domain (outside the CDR3, taken from reference TRBV5-1 and TRBJ2-3): KAGVTQTPRYLIKTRGQQVTLSCSPISGHRSVSWYQQTPGQGLQFLFEYFSETQRNKGNFPGRFSGRQFSNSRSEMNVSTLELGDSALYLCASSLADGSTDTQYFGPGTRLTVL.

The rearrangement links TRBV4-3 to TRBJ1-5; no reliable D call. The CDR3 consists of 14 residues. Germline CDR1 and CDR2: LGHNA and YSLEER. V was shortened by 4 bases and J by 0 bases, with 7 bases between the two germline ends. CDR3 nucleotide sequence: TGCGCCAGCAGCCGCCTACTTAGCAATCAGCCCCAGCATTTT. Translated, it gives CASSRLLSNQPQHF.

The J gene is TRBJ1-2, the V gene TRBV7-2, with D possibly matching TRBD1 (5 bases). Trimming stripped 4 bases from V and 8 bases from J, with 14 bases between. This CDR3 spans 13 amino acids. CDR1 and CDR2 (germline): SGHTA, FQGNSA. This chain's CDR3 is CASSSKSGRGYTF. DNA of the CDR3: TGTGCCAGCAGCTCGAAATCGGGGCGAGGCTACACCTTC.

About this clone itself: Germline and junction disagree at one end, which may indicate a read error. The chain links TRBV2 to TRBJ1-5; tentatively, D is TRBD1 (5 bases). The CDR3 length is 11 residues. Per the germline V gene, CDR1 is SNHLY and CDR2 is FYNNEI. CDR3 bases: TGTGCCAGCAGTAAAGCGGGGGCCCAGCATTTT. Its translation is CASSKAGAQHF. Combining the CDR3 with reference TRBV2 and TRBJ1-5 gives the whole variable domain EPEVTQTPSHQVTQMGQEVILRCVPISNHLYFYWYRQILGQKVEFLVSFYNNEISEKSEIFDDQFSVERPDGSNFTLKIRSTKLEDSAMYFCASSKAGAQHFGDGTRLSIL.

CDR3 sequence: CASSLVGGGPARSEQFF. CDR3 coding DNA: TGTGCCAGCAGCTTAGTAGGAGGGGGCCCCGCCCGGAGTGAGCAGTTCTTC. The chain uses TRBV7-9 and TRBJ2-1; perhaps TRBD1 as D (7 bases). Germline assignment: CDR1 SEHNR and CDR2 FQNEAQ (reference sequence). The CDR3 runs to 17 residues. The V and J ends lost 1 base and 9 bases respectively, with 22 bases between them.

This rearrangement joins TRBV29-1 to TRBJ2-3; no reliable D call. Germline-derived CDR1 and CDR2 are SQVTM and ANQGSEA. The CDR3 is made up of 12 amino acids. Trimming stripped 4 bases from V and 4 bases from J, with 9 bases between. The CDR3 coding sequence is TGCAGCGTTGCCAGGAAGTCAGATACGCAGTATTTT. Translating gives CSVARKSDTQYF.

This chain links TRBV9 with TRBJ2-7, with D perhaps TRBD1 or TRBD2 (5 bases each). Trimming cost V 0 bases and J 0 bases, with 10 bases left between them. CDR3 size: 15 residues. In germline, CDR1 is SGDLS, CDR2 YYNGEE. CDR3 DNA: TGTGCCAGCAGCGTAGCGGTCGGGGCCTCCTACGAGCAGTACTTC. It translates to CASSVAVGASYEQYF.

The chain employs TRBV7-9 and TRBJ2-5; D tentatively reads TRBD1 or TRBD2 (5 bases each). Trimming stripped 5 bases from V and 7 bases from J, with 20 bases between. The CDR3 length is 15 residues. Germline CDR1 SEHNR, CDR2 FQNEAQ (reference sequence). The DNA of the CDR3 is TGTGCCAGCAGCGCCGGGTCGGGGCGGAGCGGGACCCAGTACTTC. Its protein product is CASSAGSGRSGTQYF.

This CDR3 is CASTGQAVEVRQFF. The DNA of the CDR3 is TGTGCCAGCACGGGGCAGGCCGTCGAGGTACGGCAGTTCTTC. This chain connects TRBV2 to TRBJ2-1; D tentatively reads TRBD1 or TRBD2 (5 bases each). The CDR3 consists of 14 residues. CDR1 and CDR2 (germline): SNHLY, FYNNEI. V was trimmed by 7 bases and J by 12 bases, leaving 22 bases between them.

This clone showed up just a few times. This chain joins TRBV13 and TRBJ1-6, with TRBD1 matching 9 bases. The CDR3 is made up of 15 amino acids. Germline trimming cut 5 bases from V and 5 bases from J; bases unmatched to any gene: 4. Germline-derived CDR1 and CDR2 are PRHDT and FYEKMQ (reference sequence). CDR3 nucleotides: TGTGCCAGCAGCCCACGGGACAGGGATAATTCACCCCTCCACTTT. Translating it yields CASSPRDRDNSPLHF.

On this clone: This CDR3 is also generated by other DNA sequences in the sample. The J gene is TRBJ2-5, the V gene TRBV5-1; 7 nucleotides align to TRBD1. Germline CDR1 SGHRS, CDR2 YFSETQ. V was clipped by 2 bases and J by 1 base; unmatched bases: 2. The CDR3 runs to 14 residues. This CDR3 reads CASSLTGAQETQYF. As DNA, the CDR3 is TGCGCCAGCAGCTTAACAGGGGCCCAAGAGACCCAGTACTTC.

The chain recombines TRBV5-1 with TRBJ1-2; the match to TRBD1 covers 8 bases. CDR3 length equals 16 residues. V lost 0 bases to trimming and J lost 0 bases; unmatched junction nucleotides: 4. Per germline, CDR1 SGHRS and CDR2 YFSETQ. The CDR3 coding sequence is TGCGCCAGCAGCTTGGATACAGGGGGTCCTAACTATGGCTACACCTTC. Amino acids: CASSLDTGGPNYGYTF.

This clone was seen once. CDR3 region: CASTPNTGELFF. The CDR3 DNA is TGTGCCAGTACTCCTAACACCGGGGAGCTGTTTTTT. This rearrangement joins TRBV19 to TRBJ2-2, with D uncertain. Germline assignment: CDR1 LNHDA and CDR2 SQIVND (reference sequence). V lost 7 bases and J lost 2, with 5 bases in between. The CDR3 extends over 12 amino acids.

The rearrangement links TRBV27 to TRBJ1-1, with D uncertain. The germline V gene has CDR1 MNHEY and CDR2 SMNVEV (reference sequence). The CDR3 consists of 13 residues. The V end was cut by 6 bases, the J end by 4 bases, with 12 bases between. CDR3 DNA sequence: TGTGCCAGCAGCGACGGGAGGTCCACTGAAGCTTTCTTT. Protein product: CASSDGRSTEAFF.

The chain is built from TRBV5-6 and TRBJ2-7, with a weak D call TRBD1 (5 bases). Per germline, CDR1 SGHDT and CDR2 YYEEEE. V was clipped by 5 bases and J by 8 bases, with 11 bases between them. There are 11 residues in the CDR3. In nucleotides, the CDR3 is TGTGCCAGCAGACTCCGACAGCAGCAGTACTTC. Translated, it gives CASRLRQQQYF. The full variable domain, with the rest looked up from reference TRBV5-6 and TRBJ2-7, is DAGVTQSPTHLIKTRGQQVTLRCSPKSGHDTVSWYQQALGQGPQFIFQYYEEEERQRGNFPDRFSGHQFPNYSSELNVNALLLGDSALYLCASRLRQQQYFGPGTRLTVT.

The chain links TRBV5-5 to TRBJ2-7; perhaps TRBD1 as D (7 bases). With 2 bases removed from V and 4 bases from J, the gap between germline ends came to 13 bases. The germline gives CDR1 SGHKS, CDR2 YYEKEE (reference sequence). This CDR3 region has 14 residues. Written as DNA, the CDR3 is TGTGCCAGCAGCTTTCTCAGGGGGAGGTACGAGCAGTACTTC. Amino acids: CASSFLRGRYEQYF.

The V call is TRBV4-2, the J call TRBJ1-3; tentative D call: TRBD1 (5 bases). CDR3 length: 13 amino acids. Trimming removed 1 base from V and 4 bases from J, with 5 bases in between. The V gene's germline CDR1 is LGHNA and CDR2 YNFKEQ. DNA of the CDR3: TGTGCCAGCAGCCAAGCAGGGGGAAACACCATATATTTT. It encodes CASSQAGGNTIYF.

This clone was recorded a few times. This rearrangement joins TRBV7-2 to TRBJ2-2; D is perhaps TRBD1 (6 bases). The germline gives CDR1 SGHTA, CDR2 FQGNSA. V lost 7 bases to trimming and J lost 3 bases, with 15 bases between them. The CDR3 is made up of 15 amino acids. DNA for the CDR3: TGTGCCAGCAACCCGGCCGGGACATACACCGGGGAGCTGTTTTTT. Amino acids: CASNPAGTYTGELFF.

V gene TRBV28 combines with J gene TRBJ1-4, with D perhaps matching TRBD1 (5 bases). Trimming removed 7 bases at V and 6 bases at J, with 18 bases between. The germline V gene encodes CDR1 MDHEN and CDR2 SYDVKM. The CDR3 has 15 amino acids. The CDR3 DNA reads TGTGCCAGCAAGACGGCCTCGGGGCGAGATGAAAAACTGTTTTTT. Its translation: CASKTASGRDEKLFF. Full variable domain (outside the CDR3, taken from reference TRBV28 and TRBJ1-4): DVKVTQSSRYLVKRTGEKVFLECVQDMDHENMFWYRQDPGLGLRLIYFSYDVKMKEKGDIPEGYSVSREKKERFSLILESASTNQTSMYLCASKTASGRDEKLFFGSGTQLSVL.

This clone was seen a handful of times. Germline and junction disagree at one end, which may indicate a read error. This rearrangement joins TRBV30 to TRBJ1-1, with 10 nucleotides matching TRBD1. Germline-derived CDR1 and CDR2 are GTSNPN and SVGIG (reference sequence). CDR3 length: 15 residues. The CDR3 here is CAWRDWGQGNAEAFF. The CDR3, as DNA: TGTGCCTGGAGAGATTGGGGACAGGGGAACGCTGAAGCTTTCTTT.